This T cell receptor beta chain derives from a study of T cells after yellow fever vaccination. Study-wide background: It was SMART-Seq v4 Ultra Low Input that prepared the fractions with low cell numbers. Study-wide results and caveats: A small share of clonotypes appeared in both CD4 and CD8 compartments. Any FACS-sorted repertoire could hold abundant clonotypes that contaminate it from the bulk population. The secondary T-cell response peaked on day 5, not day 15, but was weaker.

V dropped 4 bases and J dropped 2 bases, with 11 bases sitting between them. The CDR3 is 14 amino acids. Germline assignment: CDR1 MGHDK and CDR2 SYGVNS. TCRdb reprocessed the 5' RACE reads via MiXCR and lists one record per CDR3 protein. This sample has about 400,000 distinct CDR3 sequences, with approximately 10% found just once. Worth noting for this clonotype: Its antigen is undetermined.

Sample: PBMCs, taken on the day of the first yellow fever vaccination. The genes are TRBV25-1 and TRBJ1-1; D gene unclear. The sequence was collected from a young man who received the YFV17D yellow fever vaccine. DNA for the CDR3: TGTGCCAGCAGTGGGTTCTGGGGAAACACTGAAGCTTTCTTT. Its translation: CASSGFWGNTEAFF.